This entry lists 8 T cell receptor beta chains sequenced from one sample in a study of CD8 T cell repertoires and HIV-1 epitope variants. Repertoires were generated with immunoSEQ multiplex PCR, while TCRdb's copy carries only in-frame clones and drops some. The table shows under 100,000 clones, with 60% to 80% occurring only once. Sequenced: uncultured baseline CD8+ T cells from peripheral blood mononuclear cells (PBMCs). The receptors were gathered from a male donor with HIV.

The chain links TRBV5-6 to TRBJ1-4; 10 bases fit TRBD1. Trimming at V came to 0 bases and at J to 5 bases, leaving 13 bases not matched to a gene. CDR1 is SGHDT, CDR2 YYEEEE, per germline. This CDR3 has 19 amino acids. The CDR3 region is CASSLAVGTGADKNEKLFF. The CDR3 nucleotides read TGTGCCAGCAGCTTGGCCGTGGGGACAGGGGCCGATAAAAATGAAAAACTGTTTTTT.

This rearrangement joins TRBV5-1 to TRBJ1-1; D gene uncertain. Germline V gene data show CDR1 as SGHRS and CDR2 as YFSETQ. The CDR3 consists of 12 residues. V lost 5 bases and J 2 bases, leaving 7 bases between the germline ends. This chain's CDR3 is CASSPTNTEAFF. The CDR3 DNA follows: TGCGCCAGCAGTCCAACTAACACTGAAGCTTTCTTT.

The chain joins TRBV4-1 to TRBJ2-5, with D unresolved. V was shortened by 1 base and J by 7 bases, with 7 bases between the two germline ends. The CDR3 consists of 12 residues. Looked up from germline, CDR1 is MGHRA and CDR2 is YSYEKL. CDR3 protein: CASSQALGTQYF. CDR3 in DNA: TGCGCCAGCAGCCAAGCCCTGGGGACCCAGTACTTC.

The chain is built from TRBV2 and TRBJ2-5, with 11 bases that match TRBD2. CDR1 is SNHLY, CDR2 FYNNEI, per germline. The CDR3 spans 17 residues. V lost 7 bases and J lost 2; bases outside the gene matches: 12. In DNA, the CDR3 is TGTGCCAGCATTGGGGCTAGCGGGAGGATCGGGCAAGAGACCCAGTACTTC. Translating it yields CASIGASGRIGQETQYF. The full variable domain, with the rest looked up from reference TRBV2 and TRBJ2-5, is EPEVTQTPSHQVTQMGQEVILRCVPISNHLYFYWYRQILGQKVEFLVSFYNNEISEKSEIFDDQFSVERPDGSNFTLKIRSTKLEDSAMYFCASIGASGRIGQETQYFGPGTRLLVL.

V usage is TRBV4-1 and J usage is TRBJ2-3; D call uncertain. Germline loops: CDR1 MGHRA, CDR2 YSYEKL. The CDR3 is 18 residues long. The ends were cut back, 1 base at V and 4 bases at J, with 21 bases in the middle. The CDR3 coding sequence is TGCGCCAGCAGCCAAGGTTTGCACCCAGGAACTCAGCCAGATACGCAGTATTTT. Encoded protein: CASSQGLHPGTQPDTQYF.

In its sample, this clone was seen a few times. The chain recombines TRBV6-5 with TRBJ2-5, with a tentative D call TRBD2 (5 bases). Germline assignment: CDR1 MNHEY and CDR2 SVGAGI. V was pared by 5 bases and J by 3 bases, with 13 bases between. This CDR3 has 14 amino acids. In nucleotides, the CDR3 is TGTGCCAGCAGTAGCCCCAGGCGGGAAGAGACCCAGTACTTC. It specifies CASSSPRREETQYF.

The chain has TRBV25-1 and TRBJ2-5; possibly TRBD2 for D (7 bases). This CDR3 has 14 amino acids. Germline lookup yields CDR1 MGHDK and CDR2 SYGVNS. V was pared by 6 bases and J by 4 bases, with 15 bases between. CDR3 residues: CASRGTGRVETQYF. Written as DNA, the CDR3 is TGTGCCAGCAGGGGAACAGGGAGGGTAGAGACCCAGTACTTC.

V and J are TRBV6-1 and TRBJ1-4; 7 nucleotides line up with TRBD1. V shed 6 bases and J 5 bases; nucleotides not matched to a gene: 6. Germline lookup yields CDR1 MNHNS and CDR2 SASEGT. This CDR3 is built from 14 residues. The CDR3 is CASRGGTENEKLFF. CDR3 coding DNA: TGTGCCAGCAGGGGAGGGACAGAGAATGAAAAACTGTTTTTT.